The clone carrying this T cell receptor beta chain appeared many times. Its target is not known. Germline lookup yields CDR1 MGHRA and CDR2 YSYEKL. The CDR3 is 13 amino acids. The J segment lost 4 bases and the V segment lost 5 bases, leaving 4 bases of the junction unmatched. These data originate in a study of T cell repertoires in cytomegalovirus infection. Study-wide background: In public TCR beta signatures, there were indications of both CMV infection and matching HLA type.

TCRdb re-derived calls from the reads in MiXCR, one entry per CDR3 protein. This sample has about 250,000 distinct CDR3 sequences, with over 15% found just once. Study-level points and caveats: Public TCR beta family frequency separated CMV-and-HLA carriers, including in an independent cohort. Clonotype analysis showed dominance of the ex vivo response by HLA-C-restricted CMV-specific TCR beta clonotypes.

The receptor was derived from a human donor in good health (CMV status not recorded). Some clones in this sample may be carry-over from other donors' samples. The chain recombines TRBV4-1 with TRBJ2-5; 7 bases match TRBD1. Sample: CD8+ T cells from PBMCs. The CDR3 coding sequence is TGCGCCAGCAGCGGGTCAGGGGGAGAGACCCAGTACTTC. Translating it yields CASSGSGGETQYF.